The T cell receptor (beta chain) under discussion was sequenced for a study of vaccination and CD4 T cells after COVID-19. Trimming cost V 4 bases and J 6 bases; bases outside gene matches: 5. This CDR3 spans 15 amino acids. Germline V gene data show CDR1 as DFQATT and CDR2 as SNEGSKA (reference sequence). Via MiXCR, TCRdb re-called the PCR reads, giving one row per CDR3 protein. Among some 25,000 distinct CDR3 sequences listed, around 49% were seen once. The sequenced sample was CD4+ T cells from blood, obtained before SARS-CoV-2 vaccination. The gene calls are TRBV20-1 and TRBJ2-2; the match to TRBD2 covers 13 bases. The TCR sequence derives from a human donor who had recovered from COVID-19. The CDR3 is CSATWTSGSPGELFF. CDR3 sequence (DNA): TGCAGTGCTACATGGACTAGCGGGAGCCCCGGGGAGCTGTTTTTT.